The 22 T cell receptor beta chains below were found in one sample sequenced in a study of lymphopenia after photon versus proton radiotherapy. TCRdb keeps only in-frame clones here, not all; method: immunoSEQ multiplex PCR. In the table there are more than 35,000 clones, over 65% of which are singletons. Material: peripheral blood, obtained from a patient treated with photon-based radiotherapy. These receptors came from a man aged 50 to 60 with gastric cancer.

The chain has TRBV27 and TRBJ2-1; 7 bases fit TRBD2. This CDR3 is 17 amino acids long. The junction had 11 bases not matched to a gene; V was cut back by 6 bases and J by 0 bases. The germline CDR1 and CDR2 sequences are MNHEY and SMNVEV (reference sequence). DNA of the CDR3: TGTGCCAGCAGAAATCCGTCTAGCGGCGACTCCTACAATGAGCAGTTCTTC. It translates to CASRNPSSGDSYNEQFF.

The J gene is TRBJ2-5, the V gene TRBV2; D is unresolved. Trimming removed 2 bases from V and 1 base from J, with 8 bases in between. The CDR3 totals 14 residues. The germline V gene has CDR1 SNHLY and CDR2 FYNNEI. The DNA of the CDR3 is TGTGCCAGCAGTGAATTCAGTGGCCAAGAGACCCAGTACTTC. Translation gives CASSEFSGQETQYF.

In this sample, this clone turned up a few times. V and J are TRBV7-2 and TRBJ2-1, with TRBD2 identical over 9 bases. This CDR3 is built from 15 residues. Germline V gene sequence: CDR1 SGHTA, CDR2 FQGNSA. The V and J ends lost 6 bases and 4 bases, in that order; junction bases with no gene match: 7. CDR3 bases: TGTGCCAGCAGACACGCGGGAGGGCCATACAATGAGCAGTTCTTC. Translated: CASRHAGGPYNEQFF.

This chain links TRBV7-8 with TRBJ2-7, with 10 bases fitting TRBD1. CDR3 length equals 14 residues. From germline, CDR1 is SGHVS and CDR2 FQNEAQ. The V and J ends lost 5 bases and 5 bases, in that order; junction bases with no gene match: 6. Written as DNA, the CDR3 is TGTGCCAGCAGCGAGGGACAGGGGAACCACGAGCAGTACTTC. It is translated as CASSEGQGNHEQYF.

The chain has TRBV21-1 and TRBJ2-2; TRBD2, the table's D call, was not compared with the DNA. TRBV21-1 has pseudogene status. The CDR3 runs to 17 residues. For the CDR3, the DNA is TGTGCCAGCAGACAGGTGGAGGGAGGGCCCTTTGCCGGGGAGCTGTTTTTT. It is translated as CASRQVEGGPFAGELFF.

V is TRBV5-1 and J is TRBJ2-5; 10 positions match TRBD1. TRBJ2-7 matches the DNA end more closely, so the J call is doubtful. Germline CDR1 and CDR2: SGHRS and YFSETQ. The CDR3 has 15 residues. The CDR3 region has the DNA TGCGCCAGCAGCCGTGGGACAGGGGTGTCCTACGAGCAGTACTTC. Encoded protein: CASSRGTGVSYEQYF.

The rearrangement links TRBV28 to TRBJ1-5; D gene uncertain. CDR3 length: 11 residues. Germline-derived CDR1 and CDR2 are MDHEN and SYDVKM. The ends were cut back, 2 bases at V and 11 bases at J, with 7 bases in the middle. CDR3 in amino acids: CASSLNRAQHF. CDR3 sequence (DNA): TGTGCCAGCAGTTTAAATAGGGCCCAGCATTTT. Together with reference TRBV28 and TRBJ1-5, the CDR3 gives the full variable domain: DVKVTQSSRYLVKRTGEKVFLECVQDMDHENMFWYRQDPGLGLRLIYFSYDVKMKEKGDIPEGYSVSREKKERFSLILESASTNQTSMYLCASSLNRAQHFGDGTRLSIL.

The chain has TRBV10-3 and TRBJ1-5, with a possible D match to TRBD1 (5 bases). This CDR3 has 13 residues. Trimming took 7 bases from V and 4 from J, leaving 11 bases between them. Germline CDR1 ENHRY, CDR2 SYGVKD. The CDR3 nucleotides are TGTGCCATCACCGGGACTCTTAATCAGCCCCAGCATTTT. This encodes CAITGTLNQPQHF.

This chain uses TRBV5-6 with TRBJ2-7; 8 nucleotides agree with TRBD1. With 2 bases clipped from V and 3 bases from J, the junction kept 4 bases outside the gene matches. From germline, CDR1 is SGHDT and CDR2 YYEEEE. CDR3 length: 14 residues. CDR3 loop: CASSLGTGFYEQYF. The CDR3 DNA reads as TGTGCCAGCAGCTTAGGGACAGGCTTCTACGAGCAGTACTTC.

The chain couples TRBV2 to TRBJ2-1, with a weak D call TRBD1 (6 bases). Germline assignment: CDR1 SNHLY and CDR2 FYNNEI. V shed 5 bases and J shed 6 bases, with 11 bases lying between them. The CDR3 is 13 amino acids. The chain's CDR3 is CASSTDSSNEQFF. CDR3 in DNA: TGTGCCAGCAGTACGGACAGTTCCAATGAGCAGTTCTTC.

The chain combines TRBV6-6 with TRBJ2-2; maybe TRBD2 (6 bases). CDR1 is MNHNY and CDR2 is SVGAGI in the germline V gene (reference sequence). V was shortened by 1 base and J by 5 bases, with 11 bases between the two germline ends. This CDR3 spans 15 amino acids. The CDR3 is CASSYFGRGTGELFF. DNA for the CDR3: TGTGCCAGCAGTTACTTCGGGAGAGGTACCGGGGAGCTGTTTTTT.

In its sample, this clone was seen once. This rearrangement joins TRBV5-4 to TRBJ1-1; possibly TRBD1 for D (5 bases). CDR3 length equals 16 residues. The V end lost 5 bases, the J end lost 0 bases, and 17 bases lay between the germline ends. Germline V gene data show CDR1 as SGHNT and CDR2 as YYREEE (reference sequence). CDR3 in DNA: TGTGCCAGCAGACTTGGTGGGACCGAGATGAACACTGAAGCTTTCTTT. Translating it yields CASRLGGTEMNTEAFF.

As regards this clone: The sample holds other DNA sequences that translate to the same CDR3. The CDR3 protein is CASSPYNEQFF. In DNA form, the CDR3 reads TGTGCCAGCAGTCCTTACAATGAGCAGTTCTTC. This chain joins TRBV2 and TRBJ2-1; D ambiguous. The germline CDR1 and CDR2 sequences are SNHLY and FYNNEI. CDR3 length: 11 amino acids. V lost 5 bases and J 4 bases, leaving 3 bases between the germline ends.

This rearrangement joins TRBV18 to TRBJ2-5; 9 bases are a match to TRBD2. Germline CDR1 reads KGHSH; CDR2 reads LQKENI. J lost 2 bases, V lost 2 bases, and 12 bases had no gene match. The CDR3 is 18 residues long. The CDR3 sequence: CASSPFSGSPSPQETQYF. The CDR3, as DNA: TGTGCCAGCTCACCATTTAGCGGGAGCCCGTCCCCACAAGAGACCCAGTACTTC.

V and J are TRBV5-1 and TRBJ1-1; no clear D. In germline, CDR1 is SGHRS, CDR2 YFSETQ. Trimming took 5 bases from V and 0 from J, leaving 11 bases between them. This CDR3 is built from 14 residues. The DNA of the CDR3 is TGCGCCAGCAGTAATGACGGGATGAACACTGAAGCTTTCTTT. Protein product: CASSNDGMNTEAFF.

Only a few counts were recorded for this clone. The chain combines TRBV28 with TRBJ2-7; perhaps TRBD1 as D (5 bases). V lost 1 base and J lost 0, with 16 bases in between. CDR1 MDHEN and CDR2 SYDVKM come from the germline V gene. The CDR3 is 17 amino acids. The CDR3 DNA sequence: TGTGCCAGCAGTTTATCGAGACGGACACAAGCCTCCTACGAGCAGTACTTC. Protein: CASSLSRRTQASYEQYF.

This chain links TRBV7-8 with TRBJ2-3; no firm D call. The CDR3 covers 13 residues. The V end lost 8 bases, the J end lost 0 bases, and 9 bases lay between the germline ends. CDR1 and CDR2 from the germline V gene are SGHVS and FQNEAQ. The CDR3 spells CASGQDSTDTQYF. The CDR3 DNA reads TGTGCCAGCGGGCAGGACAGCACAGATACGCAGTATTTT.

This chain uses TRBV15 with TRBJ1-5; D unclear. CDR3 length: 13 residues. Germline V gene lookup returns CDR1 LNHNV and CDR2 YYDKDF (reference sequence). Trimming removed 1 base from V and 3 bases from J, with 4 bases in between. For the CDR3, the DNA is TGTGCCACCAGCAGAGGGCTCAATCAGCCCCAGCATTTT. Protein product: CATSRGLNQPQHF.

V is TRBV27 and J is TRBJ2-3, with 11 bases fitting TRBD2. Germline trimming cut 5 bases from V and 0 bases from J; bases unmatched to any gene: 4. Germline CDR1 is MNHEY and CDR2 is SMNVEV (reference sequence). This CDR3 contains 16 residues. CDR3 amino acids: CASSQRTSGSTDTQYF. CDR3 bases: TGTGCCAGCAGTCAGAGGACTAGCGGGAGCACAGATACGCAGTATTTT.

This chain joins TRBV7-8 and TRBJ2-3; TRBD2 agrees at 10 bases. Germline loops: CDR1 SGHVS, CDR2 FQNEAQ. The CDR3 loop spans 17 amino acids. Unmatched junction bases numbered 13, after V lost 5 bases and J lost 5 bases. The CDR3 reads CASSPSRLAGALDTQYF. The CDR3 nucleotides are TGTGCCAGCAGCCCTAGTAGGCTAGCGGGAGCTTTAGATACGCAGTATTTT.

The chain combines TRBV6-5 with TRBJ2-7, with 8 bases lining up with TRBD1. V lost 6 bases, J lost 4 bases, and 8 bases stayed unmatched. The CDR3 spans 14 residues. Germline V gene data show CDR1 as MNHEY and CDR2 as SVGAGI. The CDR3 region has the DNA TGTGCCAGCAGCCTCGGACAGGGTACTTACGAGCAGTACTTC. Translated: CASSLGQGTYEQYF.

CDR3 amino acids: CASSNRENNEQFF. The CDR3, as DNA: TGTGCCAGCAGTAACCGGGAAAACAATGAGCAGTTCTTC. This sequence joins TRBV6-6 and TRBJ2-1, with D perhaps matching TRBD2 (5 bases). V was pared by 5 bases and J by 5 bases, with 10 bases between. This CDR3 region has 13 residues. Germline V gene sequence: CDR1 MNHNY, CDR2 SVGAGI (reference sequence).